The present entry profiles one TCR beta chain with its context. Its antigen is as yet unknown. The data belong to a study of vaccination and CD4 T cells after COVID-19. Study-wide results and caveats: A nonsignificant rise from roughly 22 to 38 was seen in the median number of SARS-CoV-2-reactive clonotypes.

Treatment here: roughly nine-day PBMC culture with coronavirus spike peptide pools or control peptides (ViraFEST assay). Once peptide pools had expanded antigen-specific T cells, ViraFEST sequenced TCRs. Replacement of half the medium with fresh IL-2 medium took place on days 3 and 7. The CDR3 covers 14 residues. The germline V gene has CDR1 DFQATT and CDR2 SNEGSKA (reference sequence). V shed 7 bases and J 1 base; nucleotides not matched to a gene: 6. The Oncomine TCR Beta short-read assay was what sequenced the DNA obtained from cultured CD4+ T cells. Researchers extracted genomic DNA from CD4+ T cells that had been cultured. Via MiXCR, TCRdb re-called the PCR reads, giving one row per CDR3 protein. The sample carries approximately 11,000 distinct CDR3 sequences, 60% recorded once.

The sequenced sample consisted of CD4+ T cells from blood, cultured in vitro. This TCR was sampled from a human donor who had recovered from COVID-19. The V call is TRBV20-1, the J call TRBJ2-3, with 9 bases identical to TRBD2. CDR3 in DNA: TGCAGTGAAATAGCGGGAGTAGGCACAGATACGCAGTATTTT. Its protein is CSEIAGVGTDTQYF.